Sequencing of this TCR beta chain was carried out in a study of OX40 agonist ivuxolimab in advanced cancers. In the study overall: The patients received agonistic anti-OX40 (CD134) antibody ivuxolimab. People in dose escalation had one of these cancers: hepatocellular carcinoma, melanoma, renal cell or head and neck cancer. Study observations and caveats: In CD8+ T cells, expanded clones were on average more numerous than in CD4+.

About this clone: Its specificity is not known.

Sequencing used immunoSEQ multiplex PCR; TCRdb keeps in-frame clones, though not all of them. The sample records about 40,000 clones, approximately 88% being singletons. The germline CDR1 and CDR2 sequences are LNHDA and SQIVND (reference sequence). V lost 9 bases and J lost 1, with 13 bases in between. CDR3 length: 13 amino acids. V usage is TRBV19 and J usage is TRBJ2-7; D gene uncertain. The sequence was obtained from an adult with an advanced solid tumor such as melanoma, head and neck, liver or kidney cancer. The sequencing used CD4+ or CD8+ T cells sorted from blood, collected in a trial of the OX40 agonist ivuxolimab. This CDR3 is CASGPHLSYEQYF. DNA for the CDR3: TGTGCCAGCGGGCCACATCTGTCCTACGAGCAGTACTTC.